Detailed here is one TCR beta chain. This receptor's antigen is unknown. There are no base qualities to consult, and no much larger clone falls within one base. The immunoSEQ multiplex PCR assay was used to amplify the TCRB and TCRAD loci from a standardized quantity of quality-controlled genomic DNA. Amplicons spanned the V(D)J region at a length sufficient to cover the CDR3 and identify V and J genes. The commercial immunoSEQ service was used to sequence amplicons on an Illumina platform. From the authors' description of their analysis: Primer bias and sequencing errors were corrected using previously described methods, and TCRAD and TCRB definitions followed the IMGT database. The repertoires were analysed using immunoSEQ Analyzer 3.0 and VDJTools for basic statistics, V/J segment usage, diversity estimates, rarefaction and pairwise overlap. Diversity was estimated with Chao1, ChaoE, Efron-Thisted, Shannon and inverse Simpson indices, and also on datasets down-sampled to the smallest sample. Repertoire overlap was assessed by strict matching of CDR3 nucleotide sequence, V gene and J gene, and clustering was done by Jaccard-based multidimensional scaling. TCRdb took over this immuneACCESS table, retaining in-frame rearrangements with V and J assigned. Such tables are incomplete; in checked studies, under half of the missing clones stem from an unresolved V gene, and the remainder is unexplained. V and J calls and clone size are copied from that table; D and trimming were computed from the DNA. The sample includes fewer than 85,000 clones, with 85% to 95% observed a single time. The top ten hold around 0.034% of the sample.

This record belongs to a study of human thymus T cells (dated by TCRdb to 2020 to 2021). In the study overall: TCR alpha and beta repertoires from roughly 8 infant thymus samples and four related peripheral blood samples were characterized in the study. The cohort included about six male and a couple of female infants, with donor ages spanning 7 to 244 days.

The thymus tissue came from surgical resects taken out during corrective cardiac surgery. The donors were immunologically healthy infants in Finland who had open corrective cardiac surgery for congenital heart defects. Thymocytes were mechanically released from the tissue and were stored as pellets of roughly 9.5-30 million cells at -70 degrees C. A QIAsymphony instrument was used to extract genomic DNA from the frozen cell pellets. Broader findings and caveats from the paper: According to the related research, thymic TCR repertoires were highly overlapping among unrelated individuals. On average, thymus samples yielded around 800,000 unique TCRB clonotypes, whereas blood samples yielded about 80,000. Both the thymic and the peripheral blood repertoires appeared to show biased V and J gene segment usage.

Its CDR3 holds 14 amino acids, cysteine through phenylalanine. Just CDR3 DNA is preserved here, 42 bases in frame from base 1. V loses 7 bases, J loses 4 bases, and the germline ends lie 13 bases apart. Based on the germline V gene (reference sequence), the CDR1 and CDR2 sequences are LNHDA and SQIVND. The sequenced sample was thymus tissue. The source is a girl less than two years old with a congenital heart defect but otherwise immunologically healthy. The chain is made from TRBV19 and TRBJ2-2; D gene: possibly TRBD1, on 6 matching bases. The CDR3 has the sequence CASTAVRGTGELFF. The nucleotide sequence is given as TGTGCCAGTACGGCGGTCAGGGGCACCGGGGAGCTGTTTTTT.